This T cell receptor (beta chain) derives from a study of a mutant IDH1 vaccine in newly diagnosed glioma. Here immunoSEQ multiplex PCR was the method, and the copy in TCRdb shows in-frame clones only, minus some. The repertoire holds 52,000 or so clones, with roughly 80% as singletons. Regarding this clone: The target antigen is unknown.

Germline-derived CDR1 and CDR2 are LGHNA and YNFKEQ. The CDR3 is made up of 17 amino acids. The germline V and J ends were trimmed by 4 bases and 4 bases, with 20 bases remaining between them. Noted time point: week 23, last vaccination. Every vaccination contained 300 ug of the mutant IDH1 20-mer peptide and was paired with topical imiquimod. This TCR came from a man aged 40-49 years with glioma. The specimen was PBMCs, collected from a glioma patient whose treatment included an IDH1 peptide vaccine. V and J are TRBV4-2 and TRBJ2-1; D may be TRBD2 (6 bases). The CDR3 loop reads CASSLLGGASVYNEQFF. The CDR3 coding sequence is TGTGCCAGCAGCCTCCTGGGCGGGGCTTCGGTGTACAATGAGCAGTTCTTC.